Following are 8 T cell receptor beta chains from one sample sequenced in a study of blood T cell repertoires in COVID-19. Sequencing was performed with immunoSEQ multiplex PCR; in TCRdb, only in-frame clones are kept and a portion is missing. This sample has roughly 300,000 clones; approximately 87% occur once, and the top ten carry more than 10%. The source material was peripheral blood. The receptors were gathered from a woman aged 30 to 39 with COVID-19, enrolled during active disease.

The chain uses TRBV10-3 and TRBJ1-1, with 7 bases lining up with TRBD1. With V trimmed by 7 bases and J by 2 bases, 7 bases remained unmatched. Looked up from germline, CDR1 is ENHRY and CDR2 is SYGVKD. CDR3 size: 14 residues. CDR3 DNA sequence: TGTGCCATCACCTCCACAGGGGCTAACACTGAAGCTTTCTTT. It codes for CAITSTGANTEAFF.

CDR3 nucleotide sequence: TGCGCCAGCAGCGGCCAGGGGAAGCAGTACTTC. This codes for CASSGQGKQYF. This chain joins TRBV5-1 and TRBJ2-7, with D perhaps matching TRBD1 (6 bases). V was pared by 4 bases and J by 8 bases, with 10 bases between. The CDR3 runs 11 residues. CDR1 is SGHRS and CDR2 is YFSETQ in the germline V gene.

This clone was seen a single time. The chain links TRBV11-2 to TRBJ2-3; 9 nucleotides line up with TRBD1. The trim removed 5 bases at V and 0 bases at J, leaving 3 bases unmatched. Germline V gene sequence: CDR1 SGHAT, CDR2 FQNNGV. The CDR3 has 15 residues. CDR3 nucleotides: TGTGCCAGCAGCCCCGGGACAGGGAGCACAGATACGCAGTATTTT. Protein: CASSPGTGSTDTQYF.

The chain recombines TRBV5-4 with TRBJ2-3; possibly TRBD2 for D (5 bases). The CDR3 length is 15 residues. V was shortened by 3 bases and J by 0 bases, with 11 bases between the two germline ends. The germline CDR1 and CDR2 sequences are SGHNT and YYREEE (reference sequence). DNA for the CDR3: TGTGCCAGCAGCTCTGGACTTCTTAGCACAGATACGCAGTATTTT. Its protein is CASSSGLLSTDTQYF.

The chain is built from TRBV9 and TRBJ1-2, with 9 bases lining up with TRBD1. The CDR3 runs 15 residues. Germline-derived CDR1 and CDR2 are SGDLS and YYNGEE. The junction had 9 bases not matched to a gene; V was cut back by 4 bases and J by 5 bases. The CDR3 loop reads CASSRDGTGRYGYTF. DNA for the CDR3: TGTGCCAGCAGCCGTGATGGGACAGGGAGGTATGGCTACACCTTC.

This clone was seen a few times. The CDR3 here is CASSLGNSPLHF. The CDR3, as DNA: TGTGCCAGCTCCCTCGGGAATTCACCCCTCCACTTT. The chain joins TRBV6-7 to TRBJ1-6; D is uncertain. TRBV6-7 is an ORF, with its function uncertain. The CDR3 is 12 amino acids. Trimming cost V 8 bases and J 7 bases, with 9 bases left between them.

The gene calls are TRBV6-5 and TRBJ2-7, with D unclear. Germline V CDR1 and CDR2: MNHEY, SVGAGI. This CDR3 spans 15 amino acids. V was shortened by 8 bases and J by 1 base, with 18 bases between the two germline ends. This chain's CDR3 is CASANPTVISYEQYF. The DNA of the CDR3 is TGTGCCAGCGCAAACCCAACAGTAATTTCCTACGAGCAGTACTTC.

This clone was counted between two and nine times. The genes are TRBV5-1 and TRBJ2-3, with 13 bases fitting TRBD2. The CDR3 sequence is 17 residues long. In germline, CDR1 is SGHRS, CDR2 YFSETQ. Trimming removed 4 bases from V and 2 bases from J; junction bases left unmatched: 7. DNA for the CDR3: TGCGCCAGCAGCGGCGCGACTAGCGGGGGGTTCACAGATACGCAGTATTTT. Translating gives CASSGATSGGFTDTQYF.